Given below is one T cell receptor beta chain in context. Per-base quality was not reported, and no clone a single base away is much larger than it. The germline V gene encodes CDR1 SGHNT and CDR2 YYREEE (reference sequence). V gives up 4 bases and J gives up 8 bases, and the segment between their germline ends measures 15 bases. From its cysteine to its phenylalanine, the CDR3 spans 13 amino acids. Just CDR3 DNA is preserved here, 39 bases in frame from base 1. The data were taken from a study of graft-versus-host responses after intestinal transplantation (dated by TCRdb to 2020 to 2023). About the investigation overall: Multivisceral, liver-intestinal, or isolated intestinal transplants were received by the recipients. Anti-thymocyte globulin induction was given to all recipients, followed by maintenance tacrolimus and steroids for 2 to 3 years. Rather than going through the commercial service, samples from a few later patients were sequenced in-house on an Illumina MiSeq and processed with MiXCR. A cohort of 24 intestinal transplant recipients, including one retransplant, was enrolled, and 3 patients lacking pretransplant specimens were excluded. Alloreactive clones were identified by sequencing pre-transplant mixed lymphocyte reaction products and comparing these products with unstimulated pre-transplant donor and recipient T cells. Bulk TCR-beta CDR3 sequencing was used to track graft-versus-host and host-versus-graft alloreactive T cell clones in the graft, circulation and bone marrow after intestinal transplantation. A peak of at least 4% donor T cells among recipient peripheral blood mononuclear cells was the definition used for donor T cell macrochimerism.

General study outcomes and caveats: GvH clones were detected in recipient bone marrow, and some of these GvH clones were observed earlier in ileal mucosa or blood, consistent with an intestinal mucosal origin. Early after transplant, declines in HvG clones were associated with peak levels of circulating GvH clones. The relatively low number and heterogeneity of intestinal transplant patients limited the conclusions. Patients with donor T cell macrochimerism had high GvH to HvG T cell clonal ratios in their allografts.

What this sample's time point label stands for: cells obtained before transplantation from donor or recipient. In the mixed lymphocyte reactions, around 200,000 CFSE-labeled pre-transplant responders were plated with around 200,000 irradiated violet-dye-labeled stimulators and cultured for over 5 days. Proliferating CD3+CD4+CFSE-low and CD3+CD8+CFSE-low responder cells were FACS-sorted on a BD Influx sorter after the mixed lymphocyte reaction. Receptor amplification or capture employed the immunoSEQ multiplex PCR assay. For most patients, genomic DNA was isolated using the Qiagen DNeasy Blood and Tissue Kit and was shipped frozen to Adaptive Biotechnologies for TCR sequencing. High-throughput TCR-beta CDR3 sequencing of genomic DNA from most patients was performed by Adaptive Biotechnologies. The authors' analysis ran thus. Adaptive's ImmunoSEQ software supplied the TCR sequencing data for approximately 18 patients, while MiXCR and VDJtools were used to process three other patients. To correct CD4 versus CD8 sorting errors, any sequence found in both subsets at a frequency ratio below 5:1 was removed. CDR3 nucleotide sequences shared by donor and recipient were removed because the origin of these sequences could not be assigned. To be classed as alloreactive, a clone needed at least 2-fold expansion over unstimulated cells and a minimum CFSE-low frequency of 0.002% (template counts) or 0.001% (read counts). Mappable clones were those detected in sequenced pre-transplant spleen, lymph node, or MLR CFSE-low populations of the donor or recipient. The cumulative frequency of alloreactive clones was calculated as a percentage of all sequences, weighted by copy number. This immuneACCESS table, as held by TCRdb, lists in-frame sequences with V and J called but not all clones. Of the missing ones, under half trace to an unresolved V gene in checked studies; the others have no known cause. Clone size and V and J calls were adopted from that table, with D and trimming inferred from the DNA. In all, the sample holds 15,000 to 20,000 clones, and 35% to 40% of those were seen once. The ten most abundant clones make up approximately 2% of the sample.

The sequence joins TRBV5-4 to TRBJ1-2, and the D gene may be TRBD1, 6 bases matching. The sequence was collected from a human patient who was an organ donor for intestinal transplantation. This specimen was alloreactive CD4+ T cells from a mixed lymphocyte reaction culture, taken before transplantation. Sample cell subset or site, as interpreted from the label and publication: CFSE-low proliferating T cells sorted from roughly 6-day pre-transplant mixed lymphocyte reaction (GvH or HvG direction). The DNA sequence reads TGTGCCAGCAGCCCCCTGTGGGGGGCAGGCTACACCTTC. This is translated as CASSPLWGAGYTF.